A single sample is the source of the 23 T cell receptor beta chains below, sequenced in a study of T cell changes during pregnancy in multiple sclerosis. Produced via immunoSEQ multiplex PCR; TCRdb's table is partial and in-frame only. The repertoire holds 70,000 or so clones, with about nine tenths as singletons. The sequenced sample was peripheral blood, obtained in the third trimester of pregnancy. The receptors derive from a female donor in good health, enrolled as a control in a pregnancy study.

The rearrangement joins TRBV15 to TRBJ1-5; D call uncertain. V was shortened by 0 bases and J by 6 bases, with 12 bases between the two germline ends. CDR3 size: 15 residues. In germline, CDR1 is LNHNV, CDR2 YYDKDF (reference sequence). CDR3 DNA: TGTGCCACCAGCAGAGAGAGAGGAATCGTTCAGCCCCAGCATTTT. It encodes CATSRERGIVQPQHF.

The genes are TRBV18 and TRBJ2-2; maybe TRBD1 (6 bases). CDR1 is KGHSH and CDR2 is LQKENI in the germline V gene. V lost 1 base to trimming and J lost 6 bases, with 6 bases between them. The CDR3 consists of 13 residues. The CDR3: CASSPQGAGELFF. CDR3 sequence (DNA): TGTGCCAGCTCACCACAGGGGGCCGGGGAGCTGTTTTTT.

The chain recombines TRBV7-2 with TRBJ2-1, with TRBD2 matching 7 bases. J lost 1 base, V lost 4 bases, and 4 bases had no gene match. Germline CDR1 SGHTA, CDR2 FQGNSA. The CDR3 consists of 15 residues. In DNA, the CDR3 is TGTGCCAGCAGCTCCACTAGCGAGTCCTACAATGAGCAGTTCTTC. Encoded protein: CASSSTSESYNEQFF.

The chain uses TRBV5-1 and TRBJ2-3; possibly TRBD2 for D (7 bases). The V gene lost 4 bases and the J gene lost 6 bases, with 12 bases spanning the gap. This CDR3 contains 13 residues. Germline V gene lookup returns CDR1 SGHRS and CDR2 YFSETQ. The CDR3 reads CASSRGGADTQYF. Here the CDR3 DNA reads TGCGCCAGCAGCCGAGGGGGGGCGGATACGCAGTATTTT.

The rearrangement links TRBV7-2 to TRBJ2-1; the match to TRBD2 covers 7 bases. The CDR3 has 14 residues. V lost 6 bases and J lost 7; bases outside the gene matches: 9. Germline V gene data show CDR1 as SGHTA and CDR2 as FQGNSA. CDR3 in DNA: TGTGCCAGCAGTCCGGAAGCGGGGAGGAATGAGCAGTTCTTC. Its translation: CASSPEAGRNEQFF.

This rearrangement joins TRBV5-1 to TRBJ1-4, with a weak D call TRBD1 (6 bases). This CDR3 spans 15 amino acids. Germline V gene sequence: CDR1 SGHRS, CDR2 YFSETQ. The V and J ends lost 4 bases and 5 bases respectively, with 15 bases between them. The CDR3 spells CASSAMGAPNEKLFF. The CDR3 DNA reads TGCGCCAGCAGCGCGATGGGGGCCCCAAATGAAAAACTGTTTTTT.

This clone was recorded only once. The chain couples TRBV6-5 to TRBJ1-1; 11 nucleotides line up with TRBD1. The CDR3 has 14 residues. Per the germline V gene, CDR1 is MNHEY and CDR2 is SVGAGI. Losses at the gene ends were 6 bases for V and 5 bases for J; bases not matched to a gene: 5. In nucleotides, the CDR3 is TGTGCCAGCAGCCGGGACAGGGGGGGGACTGAAGCTTTCTTT. Its protein product is CASSRDRGGTEAFF.

This chain uses TRBV9 with TRBJ2-1; 7 bases line up with TRBD1. The germline gives CDR1 SGDLS, CDR2 YYNGEE. The CDR3 consists of 15 residues. V shed 3 bases and J 8 bases; nucleotides not matched to a gene: 11. CDR3 amino acids: CASSAQGVNVYEQFF. CDR3 DNA: TGTGCCAGCAGCGCCCAGGGGGTGAATGTATATGAGCAGTTCTTC. The entire variable domain, with the rest obtained from reference TRBV9 and TRBJ2-1, is as follows: DSGVTQTPKHLITATGQRVTLRCSPRSGDLSVYWYQQSLDQGLQFLIQYYNGEERAKGNILERFSAQQFPDLHSELNLSSLELGDSALYFCASSAQGVNVYEQFFGPGTRLTVL.

The rearrangement links TRBV2 to TRBJ1-1; possible D gene TRBD1, 5 bases. CDR1 and CDR2 from the germline V gene are SNHLY and FYNNEI. The CDR3 is 14 residues long. V was clipped by 7 bases and J by 1 base, with 13 bases between them. CDR3 residues: CASIQGYTNTEAFF. The CDR3 DNA reads as TGTGCCAGCATTCAGGGTTATACGAACACTGAAGCTTTCTTT.

The genes are TRBV18 and TRBJ2-3; 11 nucleotides align to TRBD2. The CDR3 sequence is 16 residues long. The V gene end was trimmed by 2 bases and the J gene end by 2 bases; junction bases not matched to a gene: 3. Looked up from germline, CDR1 is KGHSH and CDR2 is LQKENI. CDR3 nucleotide sequence: TGTGCCAGCTCACCAGTAGCGGGAGGGCCCACAGATACGCAGTATTTT. It yields the protein CASSPVAGGPTDTQYF.

This chain joins TRBV19 and TRBJ1-1; D is unclear. CDR3 size: 12 residues. The germline V gene encodes CDR1 LNHDA and CDR2 SQIVND (reference sequence). V lost 1 base to trimming and J lost 5 bases, with 5 bases between them. CDR3: CASSIGMTEAFF. The CDR3 bases are TGTGCCAGTAGTATAGGTATGACTGAAGCTTTCTTT.

V gene TRBV4-2 combines with J gene TRBJ2-7; a weak D match, TRBD1 (6 bases). Trimming removed 1 base from V and 7 bases from J, with 11 bases in between. Germline CDR1 LGHNA, CDR2 YNFKEQ. The CDR3 sequence is 13 residues long. CDR3 coding DNA: TGTGCCAGCAGCCAAGTGCTAGGGGGTGAGCAGTACTTC. Protein: CASSQVLGGEQYF.

The chain links TRBV30 to TRBJ1-5; D remains unclear. CDR1 and CDR2 (germline): GTSNPN, SVGIG (reference sequence). The V end was cut by 2 bases, the J end by 0 bases, with 11 bases between. The CDR3 is made up of 15 amino acids. In DNA form, the CDR3 reads TGTGCCTGGAGTTTAGGACGGGGTAGCAATCAGCCCCAGCATTTT. It yields the protein CAWSLGRGSNQPQHF.

The gene calls are TRBV9 and TRBJ2-7; 10 bases are shared with TRBD2. V lost 3 bases to trimming and J lost 3 bases; unmatched junction nucleotides: 9. The germline V gene has CDR1 SGDLS and CDR2 YYNGEE. This CDR3 is 16 amino acids long. CDR3 nucleotide sequence: TGTGCCAGCAGCGCCCCCGGGACTAGCGAGATCTACGAGCAGTACTTC. Its protein is CASSAPGTSEIYEQYF.

This chain links TRBV6-1 with TRBJ2-2; D not certain. The CDR3 consists of 13 residues. Trimming removed 1 base at V and 4 bases at J, with 4 bases between. Germline V gene sequence: CDR1 MNHNS, CDR2 SASEGT. The CDR3 sequence: CASSEVRTGELFF. In DNA, the CDR3 is TGTGCCAGCAGTGAAGTCCGCACCGGGGAGCTGTTTTTT.

The chain has TRBV27 and TRBJ1-2; D possibly corresponds to TRBD1 (5 bases). In germline, CDR1 is MNHEY, CDR2 SMNVEV (reference sequence). V lost 0 bases and J 8 bases, leaving 13 bases between the germline ends. The CDR3 contains 14 residues. The CDR3 reads CASSLSQRGGGYTF. As DNA, the CDR3 is TGTGCCAGCAGTTTATCGCAAAGGGGCGGAGGCTACACCTTC.

The chain combines TRBV9 with TRBJ2-3, with D possibly being TRBD2 (6 bases). CDR3 length: 15 amino acids. Between the trimmed V and J ends, which lost 2 bases and 2 bases, there was a span of 12 bases. CDR1 is SGDLS, CDR2 YYNGEE, per germline. CDR3 nucleotide sequence: TGTGCCAGCAGCGTTTCGGGAGCCAACACAGATACGCAGTATTTT. This translates into CASSVSGANTDTQYF. The full variable domain, its missing parts supplied by reference TRBV9 and TRBJ2-3, is DSGVTQTPKHLITATGQRVTLRCSPRSGDLSVYWYQQSLDQGLQFLIQYYNGEERAKGNILERFSAQQFPDLHSELNLSSLELGDSALYFCASSVSGANTDTQYFGPGTRLTVL.

The genes are TRBV19 and TRBJ2-2; D gene unclear. Looked up from germline, CDR1 is LNHDA and CDR2 is SQIVND (reference sequence). The CDR3 has 15 residues. Deletions cut 7 bases from V and 2 bases from J, with 14 bases between. DNA for the CDR3: TGTGCCAGTAAAGAACAGCCCATAAACACCGGGGAGCTGTTTTTT. This sequence encodes CASKEQPINTGELFF.

Only one count was recorded for this clone. The CDR3 coding sequence is TGCGCCAGCAGCTTGGGGCTAGCGGGGGACACAGATACGCAGTATTTT. Amino acid sequence: CASSLGLAGDTDTQYF. The rearrangement joins TRBV5-1 to TRBJ2-3, with 10 nucleotides matching TRBD2. The CDR3 sequence is 16 residues long. Per the germline V gene, CDR1 is SGHRS and CDR2 is YFSETQ. Losses at the gene ends were 0 bases for V and 2 bases for J; bases not matched to a gene: 3. Variable domain in full (rest from reference TRBV5-1 and TRBJ2-3): KAGVTQTPRYLIKTRGQQVTLSCSPISGHRSVSWYQQTPGQGLQFLFEYFSETQRNKGNFPGRFSGRQFSNSRSEMNVSTLELGDSALYLCASSLGLAGDTDTQYFGPGTRLTVL.

V gene TRBV15 combines with J gene TRBJ2-7; D possibly corresponds to TRBD1 (5 bases). The CDR3 extends over 15 amino acids. With 3 bases removed from V and 0 bases from J, the gap between germline ends came to 12 bases. The germline CDR1 and CDR2 sequences are LNHNV and YYDKDF (reference sequence). The CDR3 DNA follows: TGTGCCACCAGCAGGGCCGGAAGGGGCTCCTACGAGCAGTACTTC. Translation: CATSRAGRGSYEQYF.

The rearrangement links TRBV19 to TRBJ1-5, with TRBD1 matching 10 bases. The CDR3 is made up of 16 amino acids. Losses at the gene ends were 3 bases for V and 2 bases for J; bases not matched to a gene: 4. Germline CDR1 LNHDA, CDR2 SQIVND (reference sequence). The CDR3 loop reads CASSIWGTGGNQPQHF. CDR3 coding DNA: TGTGCCAGTAGTATCTGGGGGACAGGGGGCAATCAGCCCCAGCATTTT.

This clone was counted between two and nine times. V and J are TRBV6-5 and TRBJ1-1; D not certain. Germline CDR1 reads MNHEY; CDR2 reads SVGAGI. The V end was cut by 5 bases, the J end by 11 bases, with 15 bases between. This CDR3 has 12 amino acids. In nucleotides, the CDR3 is TGTGCCAGCAGTGGGATGGAGGGAACGGCTTTCTTT. It translates to CASSGMEGTAFF.

The J gene is TRBJ1-1, the V gene TRBV18, with TRBD1 as a possible D gene (6 bases). In germline, CDR1 is KGHSH, CDR2 LQKENI. Trimming removed 4 bases at V and 6 bases at J, with 15 bases between. CDR3 size: 14 residues. In DNA, the CDR3 is TGTGCCAGCTCACAACAGGGAAGGGACGCTGAAGCTTTCTTT. It is translated as CASSQQGRDAEAFF.